This T cell receptor beta chain is drawn from a study of shared clonotypes between healthy human individuals (dated by TCRdb to 2020 to 2022). About the investigation overall: Two women and a few men aged 18 to 49 years were included in the cohort. To estimate repertoire size and how much clonotype sharing occurs between individuals, the study deeply sequenced the blood TCR repertoires of roughly 5 healthy adults. To increase sequencing depth and limit assay-specific biases, different laboratories used diverse techniques to prepare libraries and sequence TCR repertoires. Each donor's leukapheresis produced roughly between roughly 0.85 and 10 billion PBMCs.

Using the deep immunoSEQ assay, TCR CDR3 regions were amplified from genomic DNA by multiplex PCR. Genomic DNA extracted from each cell subset was distributed evenly over all wells of several immunoSEQ 96-well plates, and each plate served as one replicate. For unsorted PBMC, 300 to 350 ng genomic DNA, equal to 30,000 or so T cell genomes, was loaded into each replicate PCR. Unsorted PBMC genomic DNA was sequenced across ten immunoSEQ deep assay plates. Purified libraries were measured with a Qubit 3.0 fluorometer, size-checked on a Bioanalyzer 2100, and measured again with the KAPA Library Quantification kit. A separate single-read 150-cycle Illumina NextSeq 550 flow cell was used to sequence each immunoSEQ 96-well plate. Regarding the original processing steps: Because the immunoSEQ output held only junctional sequences and lacked quality scores, the filtering could not match the filtering applied to full-length reads. To assign V/J genes and CDR3, sequences were annotated against IMGT germline references using PyIR, a Python wrapper for IgBLAST v1.9. Any read was removed if the V/J assignment was weak (E-value above 1e-6), the CDR3 was missing, or the read contained stop codons, out-of-frame junctions, or ambiguous translated residues. A V3J clonotype was defined by an identical inferred V gene, J gene, and CDR3 amino acid sequence. The percentage overlap between two repertoires was calculated by dividing the number of shared unique clonotypes by the size of the smaller repertoire. RTK rarefaction, the Chao1 estimator, and Recon v2.1 estimates of unobserved clonotypes were used to assess repertoire richness. TCRdb stores this immuneACCESS table with in-frame sequences only. Part of the clones is absent; in the studies checked, under half of the shortfall reflects unresolved V genes, and no reason is known for the rest. D and trimming were read from the DNA, whereas the V and J calls and clone size are those reported in that table. Within this sample are 450,000 to 500,000 clones, with approximately 82% of them counted one time only. Together, the top ten hold 9.5% to 15% of the sample.

Healthy HIV-negative adults with no recently reported acute infections or vaccinations were included as donors. Every donor was a Caucasian adult living in Nashville, Tennessee, USA. For unsorted samples, some 90 million PBMCs were counted and genomic DNA was extracted with the QIAamp DNA Blood Mini kit. After blood collection by leukapheresis, PBMCs were isolated using Ficoll-Histopaque density gradient centrifugation and then cryopreserved in the vapor phase of liquid nitrogen. A note on this clone: Its antigen specificity is not known. The input lacks base qualities; no much larger clone sits a single base away.

The germline V gene sets CDR1 to SGHDT and CDR2 to YYEEEE. The CDR3 covers 15 residues, taking in both the cysteine and the phenylalanine. Of all the DNA, just the CDR3 is kept, 45 bases in frame from base 1. Trimming takes 2 bases from V and 2 bases from J, and the germline ends sit 12 bases apart. Study-wide conclusions, independent of this receptor: Because the study included a small number of donors, the genetic and exposure-history diversity represented was limited. Only blood was sampled, and tissue TCR repertoires likely differ from those in blood. Based on pairwise subsampling, the degree of clonotype sharing among donors was expected to be affected by sequencing depth.

The receptor was isolated from a middle-aged woman in good health. Some clones in this sample may be carry-over from other donors' samples. The V gene is TRBV5-6 and the J gene is TRBJ2-3, with the D assignment possibly TRBD1 or TRBD2, given 5 matching bases for each. The sample was PBMCs. The nucleotides are TGTGCCAGCAGCTTCGGGGCAGGGTCCACAGATACGCAGTATTTT. This translates into CASSFGAGSTDTQYF.